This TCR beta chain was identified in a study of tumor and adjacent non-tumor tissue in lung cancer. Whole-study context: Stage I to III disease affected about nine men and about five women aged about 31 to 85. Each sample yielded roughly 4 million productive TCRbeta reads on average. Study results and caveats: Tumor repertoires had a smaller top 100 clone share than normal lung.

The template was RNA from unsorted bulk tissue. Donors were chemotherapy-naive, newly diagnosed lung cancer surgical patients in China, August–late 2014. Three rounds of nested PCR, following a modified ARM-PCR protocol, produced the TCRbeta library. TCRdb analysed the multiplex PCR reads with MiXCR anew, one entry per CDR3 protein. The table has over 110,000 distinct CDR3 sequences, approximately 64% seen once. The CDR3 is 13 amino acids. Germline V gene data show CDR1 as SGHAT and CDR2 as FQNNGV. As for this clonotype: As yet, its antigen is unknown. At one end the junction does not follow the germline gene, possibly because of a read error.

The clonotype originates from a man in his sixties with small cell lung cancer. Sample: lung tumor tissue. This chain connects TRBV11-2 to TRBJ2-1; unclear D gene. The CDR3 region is CGSSRGDWSEQFF. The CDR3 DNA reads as TGTGGCAGCAGCCGAGGAGACTGGAGTGAGCAGTTCTTC.